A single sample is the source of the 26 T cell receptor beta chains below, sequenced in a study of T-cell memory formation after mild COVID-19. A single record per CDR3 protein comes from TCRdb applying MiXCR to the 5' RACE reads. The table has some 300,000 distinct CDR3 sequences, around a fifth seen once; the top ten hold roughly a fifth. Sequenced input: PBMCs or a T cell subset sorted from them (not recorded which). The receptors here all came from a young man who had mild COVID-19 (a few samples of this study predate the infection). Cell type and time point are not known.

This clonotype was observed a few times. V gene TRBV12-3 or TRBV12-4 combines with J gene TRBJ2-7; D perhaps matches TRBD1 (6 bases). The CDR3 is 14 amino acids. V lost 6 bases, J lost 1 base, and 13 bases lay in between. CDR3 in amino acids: CASSADRRSYEQYF. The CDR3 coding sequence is TGTGCCAGCAGCGCGGACAGACGGTCCTACGAGCAGTACTTC.

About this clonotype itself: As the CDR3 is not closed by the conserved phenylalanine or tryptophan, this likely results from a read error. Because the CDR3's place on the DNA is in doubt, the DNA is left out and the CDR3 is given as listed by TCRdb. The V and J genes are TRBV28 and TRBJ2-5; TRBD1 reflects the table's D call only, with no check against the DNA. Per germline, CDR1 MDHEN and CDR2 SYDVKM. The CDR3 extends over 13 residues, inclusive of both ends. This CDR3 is CASSPTPLPGTAL.

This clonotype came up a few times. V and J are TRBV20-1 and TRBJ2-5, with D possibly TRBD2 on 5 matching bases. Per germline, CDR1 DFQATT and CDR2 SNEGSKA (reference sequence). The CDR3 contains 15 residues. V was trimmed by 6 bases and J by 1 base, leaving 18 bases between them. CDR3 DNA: TGCAGTGCCCCGTTGAGGCTAGCTCCCCAAGAGACCCAGTACTTC. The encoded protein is CSAPLRLAPQETQYF.

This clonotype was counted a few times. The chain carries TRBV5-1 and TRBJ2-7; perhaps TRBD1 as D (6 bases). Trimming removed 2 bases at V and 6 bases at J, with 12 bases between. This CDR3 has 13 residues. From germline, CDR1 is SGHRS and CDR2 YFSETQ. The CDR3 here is CASSLQGESEQYF. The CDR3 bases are TGCGCCAGCAGCTTACAGGGAGAGAGCGAGCAGTACTTC.

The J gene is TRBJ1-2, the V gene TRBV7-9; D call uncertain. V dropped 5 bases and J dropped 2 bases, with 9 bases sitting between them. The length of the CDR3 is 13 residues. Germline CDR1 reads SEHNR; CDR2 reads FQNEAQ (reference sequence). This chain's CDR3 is CASSQQWNYGYTF. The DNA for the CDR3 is TGTGCCAGCAGCCAACAGTGGAACTATGGCTACACCTTC.

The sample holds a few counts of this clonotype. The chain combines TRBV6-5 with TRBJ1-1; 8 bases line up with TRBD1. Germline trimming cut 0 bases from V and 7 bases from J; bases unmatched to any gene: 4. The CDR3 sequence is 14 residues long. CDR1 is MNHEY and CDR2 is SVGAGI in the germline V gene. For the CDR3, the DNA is TGTGCCAGCAGTTACTCGACAGGGGTCGATGAAGCTTTCTTT. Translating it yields CASSYSTGVDEAFF.

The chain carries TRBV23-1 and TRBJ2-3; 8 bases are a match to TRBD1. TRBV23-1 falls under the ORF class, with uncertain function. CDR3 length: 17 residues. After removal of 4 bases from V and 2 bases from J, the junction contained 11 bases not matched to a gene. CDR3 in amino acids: CASSPNRGQENTDTQYF. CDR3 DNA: TGCGCCAGCAGTCCCAACCGGGGACAGGAAAACACAGATACGCAGTATTTT.

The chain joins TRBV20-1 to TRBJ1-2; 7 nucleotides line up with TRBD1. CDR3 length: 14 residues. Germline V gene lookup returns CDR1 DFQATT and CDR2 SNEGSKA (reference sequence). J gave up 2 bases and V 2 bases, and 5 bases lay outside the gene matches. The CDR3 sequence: CSARRTGGNYGYTF. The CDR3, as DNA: TGCAGTGCTAGAAGGACAGGAGGGAACTATGGCTACACCTTC.

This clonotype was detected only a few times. Here the CDR3 reads CASSLMGPAGYTF. CDR3 DNA sequence: TGTGCCAGCAGTTTAATGGGACCCGCTGGCTACACCTTC. V gene TRBV12-3 or TRBV12-4 combines with J gene TRBJ1-2, with D perhaps matching TRBD1 (5 bases). V lost 2 bases and J lost 7, with 11 bases in between. The length of the CDR3 is 13 residues.

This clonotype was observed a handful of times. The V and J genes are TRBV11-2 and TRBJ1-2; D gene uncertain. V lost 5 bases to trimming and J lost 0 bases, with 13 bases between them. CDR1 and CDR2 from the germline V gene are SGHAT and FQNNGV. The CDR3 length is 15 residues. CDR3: CASSPSTPANYGYTF. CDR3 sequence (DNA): TGTGCCAGCAGCCCGTCGACTCCAGCTAACTATGGCTACACCTTC.

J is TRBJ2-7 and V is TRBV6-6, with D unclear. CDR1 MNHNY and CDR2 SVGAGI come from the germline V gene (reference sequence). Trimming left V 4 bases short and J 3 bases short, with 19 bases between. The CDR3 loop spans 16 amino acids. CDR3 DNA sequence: TGTGCCAGCAGTTCGGCCCCTCGGCAGTCGTTCTACGAGCAGTACTTC. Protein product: CASSSAPRQSFYEQYF.

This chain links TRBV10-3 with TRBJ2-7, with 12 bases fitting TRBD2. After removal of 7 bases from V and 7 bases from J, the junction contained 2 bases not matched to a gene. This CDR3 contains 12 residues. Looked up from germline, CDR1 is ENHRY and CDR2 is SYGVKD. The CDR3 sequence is CAIKGTSGEQYV. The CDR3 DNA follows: TGTGCCATCAAGGGGACTAGCGGGGAGCAGTACGTC.

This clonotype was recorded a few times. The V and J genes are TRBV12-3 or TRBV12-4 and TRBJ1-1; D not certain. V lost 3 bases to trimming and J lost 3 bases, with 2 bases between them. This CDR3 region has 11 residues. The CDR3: CASSFHTEAFF. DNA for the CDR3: TGTGCCAGCAGTTTTCACACTGAAGCTTTCTTT.

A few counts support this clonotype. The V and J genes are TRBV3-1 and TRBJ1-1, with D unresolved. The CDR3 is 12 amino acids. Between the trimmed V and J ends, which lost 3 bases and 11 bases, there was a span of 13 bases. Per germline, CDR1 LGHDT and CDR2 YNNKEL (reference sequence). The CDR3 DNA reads TGTGCCAGCAGCCAGGGTGAGGTAGTGGCTTTCTTT. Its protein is CASSQGEVVAFF.

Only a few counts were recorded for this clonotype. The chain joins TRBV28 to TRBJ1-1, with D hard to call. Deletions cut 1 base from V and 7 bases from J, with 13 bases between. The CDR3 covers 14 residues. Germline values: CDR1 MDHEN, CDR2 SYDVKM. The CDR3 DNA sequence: TGTGCCAGCAGTTTATTGGGGAGGGTTCGTGAAGCTTTCTTT. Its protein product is CASSLLGRVREAFF.

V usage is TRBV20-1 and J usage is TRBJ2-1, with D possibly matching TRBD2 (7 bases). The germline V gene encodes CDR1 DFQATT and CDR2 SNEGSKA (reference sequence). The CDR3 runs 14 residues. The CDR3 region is CSHPRGGGRDEQFF. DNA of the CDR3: TGCAGCCACCCGAGAGGGGGGGGCCGAGATGAGCAGTTCTTC.

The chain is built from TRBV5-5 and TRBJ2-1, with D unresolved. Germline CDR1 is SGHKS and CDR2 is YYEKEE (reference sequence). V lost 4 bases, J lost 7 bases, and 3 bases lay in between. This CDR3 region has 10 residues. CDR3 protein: CASSKNEQFF. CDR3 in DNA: TGTGCCAGCAGCAAAAATGAGCAGTTCTTC.

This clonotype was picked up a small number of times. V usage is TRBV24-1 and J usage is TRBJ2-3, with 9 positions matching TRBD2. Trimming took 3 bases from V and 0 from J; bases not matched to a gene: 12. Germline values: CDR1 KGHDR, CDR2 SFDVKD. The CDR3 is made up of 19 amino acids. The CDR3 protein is CATSDPSSGAHPSTDTQYF. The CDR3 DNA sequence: TGTGCCACCAGTGATCCTTCTAGCGGGGCCCATCCTAGCACAGATACGCAGTATTTT.

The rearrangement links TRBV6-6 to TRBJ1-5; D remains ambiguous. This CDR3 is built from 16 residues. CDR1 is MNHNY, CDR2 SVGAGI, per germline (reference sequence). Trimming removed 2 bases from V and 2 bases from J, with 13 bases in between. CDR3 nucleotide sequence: TGTGCCAGCAGTTACGGGTATAGGACCCGCAATCAGCCCCAGCATTTT. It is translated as CASSYGYRTRNQPQHF.

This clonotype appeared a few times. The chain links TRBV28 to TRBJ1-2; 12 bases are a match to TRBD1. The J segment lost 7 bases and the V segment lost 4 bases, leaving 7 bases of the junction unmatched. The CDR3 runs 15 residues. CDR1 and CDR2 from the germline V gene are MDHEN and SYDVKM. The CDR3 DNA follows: TGTGCCAGCAGTTCAGCCGGGACAGGGGGCAGTGGCTACACCTTC. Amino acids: CASSSAGTGGSGYTF.

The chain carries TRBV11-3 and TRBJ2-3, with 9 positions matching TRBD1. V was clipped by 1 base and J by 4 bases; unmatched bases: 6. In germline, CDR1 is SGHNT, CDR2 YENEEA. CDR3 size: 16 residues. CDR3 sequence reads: CASSLGDRAYPDTQYF. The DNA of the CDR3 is TGTGCCAGCAGCTTAGGGGACAGGGCTTACCCAGATACGCAGTATTTT.

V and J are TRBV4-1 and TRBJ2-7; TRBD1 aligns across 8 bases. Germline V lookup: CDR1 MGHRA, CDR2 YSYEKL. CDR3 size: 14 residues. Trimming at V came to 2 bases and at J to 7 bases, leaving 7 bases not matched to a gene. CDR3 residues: CASSQPGQGQEQYF. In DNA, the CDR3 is TGCGCCAGCAGCCAACCAGGACAGGGTCAAGAGCAGTACTTC.

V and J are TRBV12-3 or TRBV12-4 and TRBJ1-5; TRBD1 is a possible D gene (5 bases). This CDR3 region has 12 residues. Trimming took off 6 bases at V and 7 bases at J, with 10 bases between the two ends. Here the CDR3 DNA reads TGTGCCAGCAGGGGGGATAGGCAGCCCCAGCATTTT. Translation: CASRGDRQPQHF.

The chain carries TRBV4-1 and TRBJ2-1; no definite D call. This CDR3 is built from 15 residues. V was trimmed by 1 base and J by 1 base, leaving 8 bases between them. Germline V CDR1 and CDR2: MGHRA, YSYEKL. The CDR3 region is CASSQVGPSYNEQFF. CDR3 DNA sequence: TGCGCCAGCAGCCAAGTAGGGCCGTCCTACAATGAGCAGTTCTTC.

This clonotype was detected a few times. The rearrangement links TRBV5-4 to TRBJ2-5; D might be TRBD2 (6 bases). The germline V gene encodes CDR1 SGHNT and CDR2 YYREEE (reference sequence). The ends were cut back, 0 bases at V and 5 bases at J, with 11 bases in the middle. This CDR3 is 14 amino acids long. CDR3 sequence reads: CASSLDSSGETQYF. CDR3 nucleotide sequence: TGTGCCAGCAGCTTGGATTCCAGCGGGGAGACCCAGTACTTC.

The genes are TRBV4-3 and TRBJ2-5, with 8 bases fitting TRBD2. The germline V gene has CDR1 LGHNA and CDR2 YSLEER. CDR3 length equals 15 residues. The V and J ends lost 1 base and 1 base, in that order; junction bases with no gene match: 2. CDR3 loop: CASSQVLAAQETQYF. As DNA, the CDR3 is TGCGCCAGCAGCCAAGTACTAGCGGCCCAAGAGACCCAGTACTTC.